These 9 T cell receptor beta chains came from one sample sequenced in a study of shared clonotypes between healthy human individuals. Terminally differentiated effector memory CD45RA+ cells were excluded from the naive CD8 cells, which were CD45RO-negative and positively selected for CCR7. Method: immunoSEQ multiplex PCR; TCRdb's copy keeps in-frame clones and lacks some. The top ten hold over 1.5% of the sample, which has 2 million to 2.5 million clones, 85% to 95% seen once. The sequenced sample was naive CD8+ T cells from PBMCs. All receptors come from a man between 18 and 35 years old in good health. Some clones in this sample may be carry-over from other donors' samples.

This clone was seen only once. The chain couples TRBV28 to TRBJ1-2; 7 nucleotides line up with TRBD1. Germline lookup yields CDR1 MDHEN and CDR2 SYDVKM. The J segment lost 4 bases and the V segment lost 7 bases, leaving 12 bases of the junction unmatched. There are 15 residues in the CDR3. The CDR3: CASTPSGGGPYGYTF. The CDR3 nucleotides read TGTGCCAGCACTCCCTCAGGGGGAGGCCCCTATGGCTACACCTTC.

The V and J genes are TRBV5-5 and TRBJ1-1, with TRBD1 matching 7 bases. This CDR3 is 14 amino acids long. V was pared by 4 bases and J by 5 bases, with 8 bases of the junction left unmatched. CDR1 is SGHKS and CDR2 is YYEKEE in the germline V gene (reference sequence). For the CDR3, the DNA is TGTGCCAGCAGCCCGGGGGACAGTTGGACTGAAGCTTTCTTT. Protein sequence: CASSPGDSWTEAFF.

The V call is TRBV2, the J call TRBJ2-3, with D hard to call. In germline, CDR1 is SNHLY, CDR2 FYNNEI. CDR3 length: 14 residues. V lost 7 bases to trimming and J lost 6 bases, with 17 bases between them. CDR3 loop: CASKSSFSIDTQYF. The CDR3 DNA follows: TGTGCCAGCAAATCCTCCTTCTCTATCGATACGCAGTATTTT.

The genes are TRBV11-2 and TRBJ2-1; 7 positions agree with TRBD2. Germline CDR1 SGHAT, CDR2 FQNNGV. This CDR3 contains 15 residues. V was pared by 5 bases and J by 12 bases, with 16 bases of the junction left unmatched. The CDR3 DNA sequence: TGTGCCAGCAGCCCCTTGGATGGGGGGAGGGCCGGGCAGTTCTTC. It is translated as CASSPLDGGRAGQFF.

Comments on this clone: At the DNA level, this CDR3 is encoded by other sequences in the same sample as well. The chain uses TRBV27 and TRBJ1-5; D remains ambiguous. Germline V gives CDR1 MNHEY, CDR2 SMNVEV (reference sequence). The CDR3 is 14 amino acids. V was trimmed by 6 bases and J by 0 bases, leaving 9 bases between them. CDR3 nucleotides: TGTGCCAGCAGCGTTGGCGGTAGCAATCAGCCCCAGCATTTT. Translation: CASSVGGSNQPQHF.

The CDR3 DNA sequence: TGTGCCACCGCCGGGACTACAATCCACACCGGGGAGCTGTTTTTT. This translates into CATAGTTIHTGELFF. This chain connects TRBV19 to TRBJ2-2, with 7 bases identical to TRBD2. CDR3 length: 15 amino acids. Germline CDR1 reads LNHDA; CDR2 reads SQIVND (reference sequence). The J segment lost 3 bases and the V segment lost 10 bases, leaving 11 bases of the junction unmatched.

The chain is built from TRBV4-2 and TRBJ1-2, with 9 positions matching TRBD1. The J segment lost 2 bases and the V segment lost 3 bases, leaving 7 bases of the junction unmatched. CDR3 length equals 16 residues. Germline V gives CDR1 LGHNA, CDR2 YNFKEQ. The CDR3 region has the DNA TGTGCCAGCAGCCATGACGGGACAGGGACCAACTATGGCTACACCTTC. Its translation is CASSHDGTGTNYGYTF.

The V and J genes are TRBV7-6 and TRBJ1-1; D not resolved. The CDR3 covers 13 residues. Trimming cost V 1 base and J 3 bases, with 6 bases left between them. Germline CDR1 reads SGHVS; CDR2 reads FNYEAQ. As DNA, the CDR3 is TGTGCCAGCAGCTTAGGCGTATACACTGAAGCTTTCTTT. Amino acid sequence: CASSLGVYTEAFF.

The V gene is TRBV27, the J gene TRBJ1-1; D unresolved. Trimming cost V 8 bases and J 1 base, with 11 bases left between them. CDR3 length: 13 amino acids. Per the germline V gene, CDR1 is MNHEY and CDR2 is SMNVEV (reference sequence). The chain's CDR3 is CASGWYRNTEAFF. The CDR3 region has the DNA TGTGCCAGCGGATGGTACAGGAACACTGAAGCTTTCTTT.